A selection of T cell receptor beta chains follows, all from one sample in a study of blood T cell repertoires in COVID-19. Measured with immunoSEQ multiplex PCR; TCRdb has only the in-frame clones, and not every one. Here the sample spans some 150,000 clones, 88% being singletons. The source material was PBMCs or T cells enriched from blood (not recorded which). The receptors come from a woman in her 30s with acute COVID-19. Both conserved end residues are part of each CDR3. The D gene is left open where the match is weak. Only part of the rows carry a size: once, few, many, or a class if the clone is expanded.

v_gene	j_gene	d_gene	abundance	CDR3nt	CDR3aa
TRBV7-9	TRBJ2-7	TRBD2	once	TGTGCCAGCAGCGAGGGACTAGCGGGGTCCTACGAGCAGTACTTC	CASSEGLAGSYEQYF
TRBV7-9	TRBJ1-4	.	.	TGTGCCAGCAGTGGCCCTAATGAAAAACTGTTTTTT	CASSGPNEKLFF
TRBV9	TRBJ2-3	TRBD2	once	TGTGCCAGCAGCGTAGGGACTAGCGGAGCCACAGATACGCAGTATTTT	CASSVGTSGATDTQYF
TRBV7-2	TRBJ1-1	.	.	TGTGCCAGCAGCTTATGGTCCGGGACACAGAGCACTGAAGCTTTCTTT	CASSLWSGTQSTEAFF
TRBV7-2	TRBJ2-2	TRBD2	.	TGTGCCAGCAGCAAAACTAGCGGGAGGGCCTCCGGGGAGCTGTTTTTT	CASSKTSGRASGELFF
TRBV7-2	TRBJ2-1	.	.	TGTGCCAGCAGCTCAGACTCAAGCTCCTACAATGAGCAGTTCTTC	CASSSDSSSYNEQFF
TRBV28	TRBJ1-2	.	.	TGTGCCAGCAGCGGCAGAATAAGGGACTTCTTCTATGGCTACACCTTC	CASSGRIRDFFYGYTF
TRBV9	TRBJ2-3	TRBD2	.	TGTGCCAGCAGCGCACCGGGACTAGCACCAGATACGCAGTATTTT	CASSAPGLAPDTQYF
TRBV5-1	TRBJ1-1	TRBD1	.	TGCGCCAGCAGCCCCCAGGGGGGAGTGAACACTGAAGCTTTCTTT	CASSPQGGVNTEAFF
TRBV5-1	TRBJ1-4	.	.	TGCGCCAGCAGCTTGAGAGGGAGTACGGTCGTTGCAACTAATGAAAAACTGTTTTTT	CASSLRGSTVVATNEKLFF
TRBV7-8	TRBJ1-5	.	.	TGTGCCAGCAGCATGGGAGGTAATCAGCCCCAGCATTTT	CASSMGGNQPQHF
TRBV24-1	TRBJ1-2	.	.	TGTGCCACCAGTGATTCCCGAGAGGCGGTCATCAGGGGCGGCTACACCTTC	CATSDSREAVIRGGYTF
TRBV4-1	TRBJ2-4	.	.	TGCGCCAGCAGCCAAGCGTACAGAAAAAACATTCAGTACTTC	CASSQAYRKNIQYF
TRBV11-3	TRBJ2-2	TRBD1	.	TGTGCCAGCAGCACCTCACAGGGGGCGCTTGGCGGGGAGCTGTTTTTT	CASSTSQGALGGELFF
TRBV13	TRBJ2-5	TRBD2	once	TGTGCCAGCAGCTTAAGAACTAGCGGGATCGAGACCCAGTACTTC	CASSLRTSGIETQYF
TRBV6-2/TRBV6-3	TRBJ1-2	.	.	TGTGCCAGCAGTTACGGCGGAGTCTATGGCTACACCTTC	CASSYGGVYGYTF